What follows are 20 T cell receptor beta chains derived from one specimen sequenced in a study of T-cell memory formation after mild COVID-19. TCRdb used MiXCR to reprocess the 5' RACE reads, holding one entry per CDR3 protein. The data hold over 450,000 distinct CDR3 sequences, with around 20% observed a single time. Sequencing used PBMCs or a T cell subset sorted from them (not recorded which). These receptors were taken from an adult woman who had mild COVID-19 (a few samples of this study predate the infection). Cell type and time point are not known.

This sequence joins TRBV29-1 and TRBJ1-5; 10 bases are shared with TRBD1. There are 14 residues in the CDR3. Trimming removed 4 bases from V and 7 bases from J; junction bases left unmatched: 7. Germline values: CDR1 SQVTM, CDR2 ANQGSEA. In DNA, the CDR3 is TGCAGCGTTGTAGAGGGACAGGGGTCCCAGCCCCAGCATTTT. Its protein is CSVVEGQGSQPQHF.

The sample holds a few counts of this clonotype. The genes are TRBV11-2 and TRBJ2-1; the match to TRBD1 covers 11 bases. Germline V CDR1 and CDR2: SGHAT, FQNNGV. The CDR3 extends over 17 amino acids. The V gene end was trimmed by 2 bases and the J gene end by 4 bases; junction bases not matched to a gene: 7. The CDR3 loop reads CASSLNLGTGGYNEQFF. The CDR3 coding sequence is TGTGCCAGCAGCTTAAATTTAGGGACAGGGGGGTACAATGAGCAGTTCTTC.

The table lists this clonotype with a few counts. The chain is built from TRBV28 and TRBJ2-7; TRBD1 aligns across 8 bases. The CDR3 runs to 15 residues. CDR1 and CDR2 from the germline V gene are MDHEN and SYDVKM. After removal of 6 bases from V and 3 bases from J, the junction contained 10 bases not matched to a gene. The CDR3 DNA follows: TGTGCCAGCAGCTACGGGGAGACAGGGGACTACGAGCAGTACTTC. Translation: CASSYGETGDYEQYF.

This clonotype was seen at least ten times. This chain connects TRBV20-1 to TRBJ2-7; 7 bases fit TRBD2. The CDR3 has 14 residues. The V gene's germline CDR1 is DFQATT and CDR2 SNEGSKA (reference sequence). J gave up 7 bases and V 1 base, and 10 bases lay outside the gene matches. The CDR3 loop is CSARVLADQMEQYF. DNA of the CDR3: TGCAGTGCTAGAGTTCTAGCGGACCAGATGGAGCAGTACTTC.

CDR3 sequence (DNA): TGCAGCGTTGAAGAGGAAACAGCGGCATCGTACGAGCAGTACTTC. This encodes CSVEEETAASYEQYF. This sequence joins TRBV29-1 and TRBJ2-7; D might be TRBD2 (5 bases). Trimming took off 0 bases at V and 4 bases at J, with 16 bases between the two ends. Per the germline V gene, CDR1 is SQVTM and CDR2 is ANQGSEA. The CDR3 loop spans 15 amino acids.

This clonotype was seen only a few times. V is TRBV7-9 and J is TRBJ2-7; 8 positions agree with TRBD2. Germline V gives CDR1 SEHNR, CDR2 FQNEAQ (reference sequence). The CDR3 contains 15 residues. The J segment lost 1 base and the V segment lost 5 bases, leaving 7 bases of the junction unmatched. This CDR3 reads CASSNGGETSYEQYF. CDR3 nucleotides: TGTGCCAGCAGCAACGGGGGGGAGACATCCTACGAGCAGTACTTC.

This clonotype was recorded at least ten times. The V call is TRBV15, the J call TRBJ2-1; tentatively, D is TRBD1 (6 bases). The germline V and J ends were trimmed by 0 bases and 4 bases, with 13 bases remaining between them. The V gene's germline CDR1 is LNHNV and CDR2 YYDKDF (reference sequence). The CDR3 contains 16 residues. The CDR3: CATSRDMAGAYNEQFF. The DNA for the CDR3 is TGTGCCACCAGCAGAGATATGGCAGGGGCTTACAATGAGCAGTTCTTC.

Only a few counts were recorded for this clonotype. This CDR3 reads CAISESSGVRDEQFF. In DNA form, the CDR3 reads TGTGCCATCAGTGAGTCGTCGGGAGTTAGGGATGAGCAGTTCTTC. The chain is built from TRBV10-3 and TRBJ2-1; possibly TRBD2 for D (6 bases). The CDR3 length is 15 residues. The germline gives CDR1 ENHRY, CDR2 SYGVKD. V lost 0 bases, J lost 8 bases, and 14 bases lay in between.

V and J are TRBV5-6 and TRBJ1-6; 7 bases are a match to TRBD1. With 5 bases clipped from V and 2 bases from J, the junction kept 7 bases outside the gene matches. This CDR3 is built from 16 residues. CDR1 and CDR2 (germline): SGHDT, YYEEEE. In DNA, the CDR3 is TGTGCCAGCAGGAATACAGGGGACACCTATAATTCACCCCTCCACTTT. Protein sequence: CASRNTGDTYNSPLHF.

V is TRBV18 and J is TRBJ2-5; D gene unclear. Trimming stripped 0 bases from V and 5 bases from J, with 10 bases between. This CDR3 is 14 amino acids long. Germline values: CDR1 KGHSH, CDR2 LQKENI. The DNA for the CDR3 is TGTGCCAGCTCACCACCACAAGTCCGGGAGACCCAGTACTTC. The encoded protein is CASSPPQVRETQYF.

In its sample, this clonotype was seen a few times. The chain is built from TRBV4-3 and TRBJ2-1; D may be TRBD2 (5 bases). The CDR3 is 15 residues long. Germline lookup yields CDR1 LGHNA and CDR2 YSLEER. V lost 4 bases and J 0 bases, leaving 10 bases between the germline ends. As DNA, the CDR3 is TGCGCCAGCAGCCCCGAGGAGGACTCCTACAATGAGCAGTTCTTC. Amino acid sequence: CASSPEEDSYNEQFF.

The V call is TRBV5-1, the J call TRBJ1-1; the D gene is possibly TRBD1 (6 bases). Germline-derived CDR1 and CDR2 are SGHRS and YFSETQ. Trimming left V 3 bases short and J 1 base short, with 13 bases between. The CDR3 loop spans 15 amino acids. In DNA, the CDR3 is TGCGCCAGCAGCTCGGACAGAGAATGGAACACTGAAGCTTTCTTT. Protein: CASSSDREWNTEAFF.

J is TRBJ2-2 and V is TRBV6-2 or TRBV6-3, with D perhaps matching TRBD2 (6 bases). Trimming left V 6 bases short and J 7 bases short, with 12 bases between. CDR1 and CDR2 from the germline V gene are MNHEY and SVGEGT. The CDR3 loop spans 13 amino acids. CDR3 coding DNA: TGTGCCAGCAGCGGGACTTCGGGCGGGGAGCTGTTTTTT. Encoded protein: CASSGTSGGELFF.

J is TRBJ1-1 and V is TRBV29-1, with a possible D match to TRBD1 (6 bases). The germline gives CDR1 SQVTM, CDR2 ANQGSEA. The CDR3 has 17 residues. The V gene lost 4 bases and the J gene lost 0 bases, with 21 bases spanning the gap. The CDR3 here is CSVAGAASGGMNTEAFF. In DNA form, the CDR3 reads TGCAGCGTTGCAGGGGCGGCTTCGGGGGGGATGAACACTGAAGCTTTCTTT.

The gene calls are TRBV10-3 and TRBJ2-7, with a weak D call TRBD1 (6 bases). The length of the CDR3 is 13 residues. Germline V gives CDR1 ENHRY, CDR2 SYGVKD. V lost 8 bases, J lost 3 bases, and 14 bases lay in between. The CDR3 nucleotides read TGTGCCATCGATCAGGGGCCCAACTACGAGCAGTACTTC. Residues: CAIDQGPNYEQYF.

The chain carries TRBV7-2 and TRBJ2-5, with no clear D. The CDR3 contains 13 residues. The ends were cut back, 3 bases at V and 10 bases at J, with 15 bases in the middle. From germline, CDR1 is SGHTA and CDR2 FQGNSA. CDR3: CASSLDVLGFQYF. CDR3 coding DNA: TGTGCCAGCAGCTTGGATGTACTCGGGTTCCAGTACTTC.

The chain has TRBV5-1 and TRBJ2-1; possibly TRBD1 or TRBD2 for D (6 bases each). The germline V and J ends were trimmed by 1 base and 10 bases, with 12 bases remaining between them. Germline V gene lookup returns CDR1 SGHRS and CDR2 YFSETQ. There are 13 residues in the CDR3. Here the CDR3 DNA reads TGCGCCAGCAGCTTGCTGGGGGCGGGAGAGCAGTTCTTC. Its translation is CASSLLGAGEQFF.

This chain connects TRBV29-1 to TRBJ2-7; no firm D call. The V end lost 3 bases, the J end lost 1 base, and 7 bases lay between the germline ends. CDR3 size: 12 residues. In germline, CDR1 is SQVTM, CDR2 ANQGSEA. CDR3 DNA sequence: TGCAGCGTTGAGACGGTTTCCTACGAGCAGTACTTC. Amino acid sequence: CSVETVSYEQYF.

This clonotype was observed many times. Its ends do not fully match the called genes, so a read error is possible. This rearrangement joins TRBV7-9 to TRBJ2-7, with TRBD1 matching over 8 bases. The CDR3 sequence is 14 residues long. Germline V gene data show CDR1 as SEHNR and CDR2 as FQNEAQ (reference sequence). The CDR3 spells CASSLGGQGYEQYF. DNA for the CDR3: TGTGCCAGCAGTTTAGGAGGACAGGGCTACGAGCAGTACTTC.

This clonotype appeared once. Since a much larger clone is just one base distant, this may be a read error. The genes are TRBV12-3 or TRBV12-4 and TRBJ2-2; D gene ambiguous. V lost 4 bases and J 7 bases, leaving 10 bases between the germline ends. CDR3 length equals 13 residues. The DNA for the CDR3 is TGTGCCAGCAGTTCCCAGTCCCACGGGGAGCTGTTTTTT. It translates to CASSSQSHGELFF.